The 8 T cell receptor beta chains below were found in one sample sequenced in a study of T cell changes during pregnancy in multiple sclerosis. Libraries were prepared by immunoSEQ multiplex PCR; TCRdb keeps only in-frame clonotypes and omits some of them. This repertoire shows about 49,000 clones, more than 85% found once; its top ten account for approximately 5.6%. This specimen was CD8+ T cells from peripheral blood mononuclear cells, taken in the first trimester of pregnancy. The receptors come from a female donor with multiple sclerosis, enrolled in a pregnancy study.

V gene TRBV30 combines with J gene TRBJ2-2, with TRBD2 as a possible D gene (6 bases). Trimming pared 5 bases from V and 4 bases from J, leaving 14 bases between. Germline values: CDR1 GTSNPN, CDR2 SVGIG (reference sequence). CDR3 size: 14 residues. The CDR3 region is CAWFREYGTGELFF. CDR3 nucleotides: TGTGCCTGGTTTCGGGAGTACGGCACCGGGGAGCTGTTTTTT.

This sequence joins TRBV13 and TRBJ1-1; tentatively, D is TRBD1 (5 bases). The germline V gene has CDR1 PRHDT and CDR2 FYEKMQ (reference sequence). The CDR3 is 13 residues long. The ends were cut back, 2 bases at V and 7 bases at J, with 11 bases in the middle. The CDR3 loop is CASSLMGGIEAFF. The CDR3 coding sequence is TGTGCCAGCAGCTTAATGGGGGGGATTGAAGCTTTCTTT.

This chain connects TRBV7-9 to TRBJ2-7, with 11 positions matching TRBD2. CDR1 and CDR2 (germline): SEHNR, FQNEAQ (reference sequence). Losses at the gene ends were 5 bases for V and 3 bases for J; bases not matched to a gene: 3. This CDR3 is built from 14 residues. This chain's CDR3 is CASSPGTSGYEQYF. CDR3 nucleotide sequence: TGTGCCAGCAGCCCCGGGACTAGCGGCTACGAGCAGTACTTC.

J is TRBJ1-4 and V is TRBV7-6; TRBD1 is a possible D gene (5 bases). This CDR3 comprises 15 residues. The V end was cut by 6 bases, the J end by 6 bases, with 17 bases between. Germline V lookup: CDR1 SGHVS, CDR2 FNYEAQ. Here the CDR3 reads CASRRTGLEDEKLFF. DNA of the CDR3: TGTGCCAGCAGACGAACAGGCCTAGAGGATGAAAAACTGTTTTTT.

The genes are TRBV9 and TRBJ1-1, with a possible D match to TRBD1 (6 bases). This CDR3 has 12 amino acids. V lost 8 bases, J lost 1 base, and 9 bases lay in between. From germline, CDR1 is SGDLS and CDR2 YYNGEE. In DNA form, the CDR3 reads TGTGCCAGTGGGGGCGAGAACACTGAAGCTTTCTTT. Residues: CASGGENTEAFF. Supplemented by reference TRBV9 and TRBJ1-1, the full variable domain reads DSGVTQTPKHLITATGQRVTLRCSPRSGDLSVYWYQQSLDQGLQFLIQYYNGEERAKGNILERFSAQQFPDLHSELNLSSLELGDSALYFCASGGENTEAFFGQGTRLTVV.

V usage is TRBV9 and J usage is TRBJ1-2; D perhaps matches TRBD1 (5 bases). This CDR3 contains 15 residues. Per germline, CDR1 SGDLS and CDR2 YYNGEE. V dropped 2 bases and J dropped 3 bases, with 14 bases sitting between them. DNA for the CDR3: TGTGCCAGCAGCGTTGCCGACGGGGGACACTATGGCTACACCTTC. This gives the protein CASSVADGGHYGYTF. Together with reference TRBV9 and TRBJ1-2, the CDR3 gives the full variable domain: DSGVTQTPKHLITATGQRVTLRCSPRSGDLSVYWYQQSLDQGLQFLIQYYNGEERAKGNILERFSAQQFPDLHSELNLSSLELGDSALYFCASSVADGGHYGYTFGSGTRLTVV.

The chain carries TRBV2 and TRBJ2-3; 9 nucleotides align to TRBD1. Germline V CDR1 and CDR2: SNHLY, FYNNEI. CDR3 length: 14 residues. Trimming cost V 1 base and J 7 bases; bases outside gene matches: 3. CDR3 amino acids: CASSEENRGHTQYF. DNA of the CDR3: TGTGCCAGCAGTGAAGAAAACAGGGGGCATACGCAGTATTTT.

The chain employs TRBV6-5 and TRBJ1-4, with D unresolved. The ends were cut back, 8 bases at V and 4 bases at J, with 8 bases in the middle. CDR3 length: 12 residues. Germline V gene data show CDR1 as MNHEY and CDR2 as SVGAGI. CDR3 protein: CASRAGNEKLFF. The CDR3, as DNA: TGTGCCAGCCGGGCGGGTAATGAAAAACTGTTTTTT.